These T cell receptor beta chains were read from a single sample in a study of response to subunit inactivated influenza vaccine. TCRdb reprocessed the RT-PCR reads via MiXCR and lists one record per CDR3 protein. Among 600,000 to 700,000 distinct CDR3 sequences listed, approximately 14% were seen once. Sequenced material: PBMCs from blood, taken approximately 15 days before vaccination. The source is a man aged 50 to 60 who received an inactivated influenza vaccine. The CDR3 runs from the conserved cysteine through the conserved F or W. The order of the fields is V gene, J gene, D gene, clone size, CDR3 DNA, CDR3 protein. D genes are given only for firm matches. Not all rows give a size; the values are once, few, many and, for expanded clones, a class.

v_call: TRBV11-2; j_call: TRBJ1-6; d_call: TRBD1; clone_size: many; cdr3_nt: TGTGCCAGCAGGCCTGGGACAGGGGTTAATTCACCCCTCCACTTT; cdr3_aa: CASRPGTGVNSPLHF
v_call: TRBV18; j_call: TRBJ1-1; d_call: TRBD1; clone_size: few; cdr3_nt: TGTGCCAGCTCACCGGCATTTGGCACAGGGGGCACTGAAGCTTTCTTT; cdr3_aa: CASSPAFGTGGTEAFF
v_call: TRBV5-6; j_call: TRBJ2-1; d_call: TRBD2; clone_size: NA; cdr3_nt: TGTGCCAGCAGCCAAAACGTGAGAGCGGGAGGATACAATGAGCAGTTCTTC; cdr3_aa: CASSQNVRAGGYNEQFF
v_call: TRBV27; j_call: TRBJ2-7; d_call: NA; clone_size: NA; cdr3_nt: TGTGCCAGCAGTTTACAATTTGGCCGCTCCTACGAGCAGTACTTC; cdr3_aa: CASSLQFGRSYEQYF
v_call: TRBV9; j_call: TRBJ2-7; d_call: NA; clone_size: NA; cdr3_nt: TGTGCCAGCAGCCCAACTGCGGCCTCCTACGAGCAGTACTTC; cdr3_aa: CASSPTAASYEQYF
v_call: TRBV20-1; j_call: TRBJ2-1; d_call: NA; clone_size: few; cdr3_nt: TGCAGTGCTAGAGATTCCGGGGCTGCCCGATACAATGAGCAGTTCTTC; cdr3_aa: CSARDSGAARYNEQFF
v_call: TRBV6-2/TRBV6-3; j_call: TRBJ2-1; d_call: TRBD2; clone_size: NA; cdr3_nt: TGTGCCAGCAGACCTGGGACTAGCGTGACCTACAATGAGCAGTTCTTC; cdr3_aa: CASRPGTSVTYNEQFF
v_call: TRBV6-5; j_call: TRBJ1-1; d_call: TRBD1; clone_size: few; cdr3_nt: TGTGCCAGCAGCTACAGGGGGAGGAAGGGCACTGAAGCTTTCTTT; cdr3_aa: CASSYRGRKGTEAFF
v_call: TRBV7-2; j_call: TRBJ1-4; d_call: NA; clone_size: NA; cdr3_nt: TGTGCCAGCAGCGCCACAGGGATTGCCGGAGAAAAACTGTTTTTT; cdr3_aa: CASSATGIAGEKLFF
v_call: TRBV24-1; j_call: TRBJ2-1; d_call: TRBD2; clone_size: NA; cdr3_nt: TGTGCCACCAGTGATCCCGGGACTAGCGGGGGGGCCCGCAATGAGCAGTTCTTC; cdr3_aa: CATSDPGTSGGARNEQFF
v_call: TRBV4-2; j_call: TRBJ2-2; d_call: NA; clone_size: few; cdr3_nt: TGTGCCAGCAGCCAAGAACCCTACGGGGTTATCGGGGAGCTGTTTTTT; cdr3_aa: CASSQEPYGVIGELFF
v_call: TRBV5-1; j_call: TRBJ1-4; d_call: TRBD1; clone_size: NA; cdr3_nt: TGCGCCAGCAGCCCACAGGGGGCTAATGAAAAACTGTTTTTT; cdr3_aa: CASSPQGANEKLFF
v_call: TRBV20-1; j_call: TRBJ2-7; d_call: NA; clone_size: many; cdr3_nt: TGCAGTGGTGAACTGGTCTACGAGCAGTACTTC; cdr3_aa: CSGELVYEQYF
v_call: TRBV5-1; j_call: TRBJ2-7; d_call: NA; clone_size: NA; cdr3_nt: TGCGCCAGCAGCTCCGACAAGGGGACCCTCTACGAGCAGTACTTC; cdr3_aa: CASSSDKGTLYEQYF
v_call: TRBV27; j_call: TRBJ2-1; d_call: NA; clone_size: NA; cdr3_nt: TGTGCCAGCCGCCCCGGGGGAGTCCATGAGCAGTTCTTC; cdr3_aa: CASRPGGVHEQFF
v_call: TRBV12-3/TRBV12-4; j_call: TRBJ1-2; d_call: TRBD1; clone_size: NA; cdr3_nt: TGTGCCAGCACTGCCGGGACAGCTCTTAACTATGGCTACACCTTC; cdr3_aa: CASTAGTALNYGYTF
v_call: TRBV27; j_call: TRBJ1-6; d_call: NA; clone_size: few; cdr3_nt: TGTGCCAGCAGGTGGCAGGGGAATTCACCCCTCCACTTT; cdr3_aa: CASRWQGNSPLHF
v_call: TRBV29-1; j_call: TRBJ2-3; d_call: NA; clone_size: NA; cdr3_nt: TGCAGCGTTGAAGATCGGCGGGCTTTCACAGATACGCAGTATTTT; cdr3_aa: CSVEDRRAFTDTQYF
v_call: TRBV28; j_call: TRBJ2-7; d_call: NA; clone_size: many; cdr3_nt: TGTGCCAGCAGTCGGACGCGTTACGAGCAGTACTTC; cdr3_aa: CASSRTRYEQYF
v_call: TRBV18; j_call: TRBJ1-1; d_call: NA; clone_size: NA; cdr3_nt: TGTGCCAGCTCACAGGGTACAAGCACTGAAGCTTTCTTT; cdr3_aa: CASSQGTSTEAFF
v_call: TRBV20-1; j_call: TRBJ2-2; d_call: NA; clone_size: NA; cdr3_nt: TGCAGTGCTAGAGATCCCGCAGGGGCGAACACCGGGGAGCTGTTTTTT; cdr3_aa: CSARDPAGANTGELFF
v_call: TRBV11-2; j_call: TRBJ2-5; d_call: TRBD2; clone_size: NA; cdr3_nt: TGTGCCAGCAGCTACACTAGCGGGAGACGGGAGACCCAGTACTTC; cdr3_aa: CASSYTSGRRETQYF
v_call: TRBV7-2; j_call: TRBJ2-1; d_call: TRBD1; clone_size: NA; cdr3_nt: TGTGCCAGCAGCGTAGGACAGGGCAACAATGAGCAGTTCTTC; cdr3_aa: CASSVGQGNNEQFF
v_call: TRBV7-2; j_call: TRBJ2-2; d_call: NA; clone_size: few; cdr3_nt: TGTGCCAGCAGCTTACTAACGGGATCATATACCGGGGAGCTGTTTTTT; cdr3_aa: CASSLLTGSYTGELFF
v_call: TRBV5-1; j_call: TRBJ2-2; d_call: NA; clone_size: NA; cdr3_nt: TGCGCCAGCAGCTCCCAGGCCGGGCCCGGGGAGCTGTTTTTT; cdr3_aa: CASSSQAGPGELFF
v_call: TRBV28; j_call: TRBJ2-7; d_call: NA; clone_size: few; cdr3_nt: TGTGCCAGCAGTTTCGGCGGCCTGGGGGGAGAGCAGTACTTC; cdr3_aa: CASSFGGLGGEQYF
v_call: TRBV15; j_call: TRBJ1-2; d_call: NA; clone_size: NA; cdr3_nt: TGTGCCACCAGCAGAGTTGGGGGGTATGGCTACACCTTC; cdr3_aa: CATSRVGGYGYTF
v_call: TRBV4-3; j_call: TRBJ1-1; d_call: NA; clone_size: NA; cdr3_nt: TGCGCCAGCAGCCAAAAACCCCTTGGGGGAGGGAACACTGAAGCTTTCTTT; cdr3_aa: CASSQKPLGGGNTEAFF
v_call: TRBV2; j_call: TRBJ2-7; d_call: NA; clone_size: few; cdr3_nt: TGTGCCAGCCAACCCTCGGGGCTTGCTACCTACGAGCAGTACTTC; cdr3_aa: CASQPSGLATYEQYF
v_call: TRBV25-1; j_call: TRBJ1-2; d_call: TRBD1; clone_size: NA; cdr3_nt: TGTGCCAGCAATAAACAGGGGAACTATGGCTACACCTTC; cdr3_aa: CASNKQGNYGYTF
v_call: TRBV4-1; j_call: TRBJ2-3; d_call: TRBD2; clone_size: NA; cdr3_nt: TGCGCCAGCAGCCGGGCGGGAGAGGCAGATACGCAGTATTTT; cdr3_aa: CASSRAGEADTQYF
v_call: TRBV6-1; j_call: TRBJ2-1; d_call: TRBD2; clone_size: NA; cdr3_nt: TGTGCCAGCAGTGAATTGGGCGGGGGACAGTTCTTC; cdr3_aa: CASSELGGGQFF
v_call: TRBV29-1; j_call: TRBJ1-5; d_call: NA; clone_size: few; cdr3_nt: TGCAGCGTTGTAGGGGCCCGCGGTCAGCCCCAGCATTTT; cdr3_aa: CSVVGARGQPQHF
v_call: TRBV7-2; j_call: TRBJ2-7; d_call: TRBD2; clone_size: NA; cdr3_nt: TGTGCCAGCAGCTTAGTGGCTAGCGGCACCAATTTCGGGCAGTACTTC; cdr3_aa: CASSLVASGTNFGQYF
v_call: TRBV5-1; j_call: TRBJ2-1; d_call: TRBD1; clone_size: NA; cdr3_nt: TGCGCCAGCAGCTACGCGACAGGGTACAATGAGCAGTTCTTC; cdr3_aa: CASSYATGYNEQFF
v_call: TRBV20-1; j_call: TRBJ2-5; d_call: TRBD1; clone_size: few; cdr3_nt: TGCAGTGCTGGACAGGGAAAAGAGACCCAGTACTTC; cdr3_aa: CSAGQGKETQYF
v_call: TRBV19; j_call: TRBJ2-3; d_call: NA; clone_size: NA; cdr3_nt: TGTGCCAGTAGTCTCACTGACTCCAGGTTGGATACGCAGTATTTT; cdr3_aa: CASSLTDSRLDTQYF
v_call: TRBV4-3; j_call: TRBJ2-3; d_call: NA; clone_size: few; cdr3_nt: TGCGCCAGCAGCCAAGATATCGTACGGCGCACAGATACGCAGTATTTT; cdr3_aa: CASSQDIVRRTDTQYF
v_call: TRBV20-1; j_call: TRBJ2-2; d_call: NA; clone_size: NA; cdr3_nt: TGCAGTGCTAGAGATGGAGCTACGAACACCGGGGAGCTGTTTTTT; cdr3_aa: CSARDGATNTGELFF
v_call: TRBV15; j_call: TRBJ1-5; d_call: NA; clone_size: few; cdr3_nt: TGTGCCACCAGCACCCCAGGGAGTCAGCCCCAGCATTTT; cdr3_aa: CATSTPGSQPQHF
v_call: TRBV4-2; j_call: TRBJ1-4; d_call: NA; clone_size: NA; cdr3_nt: TGTGCCAGCAGACAAGATCAGTACGTGGGGCGGATAAATGAAAAACTGTTTTTT; cdr3_aa: CASRQDQYVGRINEKLFF
v_call: TRBV30; j_call: TRBJ2-5; d_call: NA; clone_size: NA; cdr3_nt: TGTGCCTGGAGTGTCAGGGGCGATCCCCAAGAGACCCAGTACTTC; cdr3_aa: CAWSVRGDPQETQYF
v_call: TRBV6-2/TRBV6-3; j_call: TRBJ2-5; d_call: TRBD2; clone_size: few; cdr3_nt: TGTGCCAGCAGCCCAAGGACTAGCGGGAGGATTGCTTGGAGGACCCAGTACTTC; cdr3_aa: CASSPRTSGRIAWRTQYF
v_call: TRBV5-6; j_call: TRBJ2-1; d_call: TRBD2; clone_size: NA; cdr3_nt: TGTGCCAGCAGCCTTAGGACTAGCGGGGTCCACAATGAGCAGTTCTTC; cdr3_aa: CASSLRTSGVHNEQFF
v_call: TRBV27; j_call: TRBJ1-2; d_call: NA; clone_size: NA; cdr3_nt: TGTGCCAGCAGTTTCGAACGGAACTATGGCTACACCTTC; cdr3_aa: CASSFERNYGYTF
v_call: TRBV9; j_call: TRBJ2-1; d_call: TRBD2; clone_size: few; cdr3_nt: TGTGCCAGCAGCCCCGTAGTAGCGGGAGAGCACAATGAGCAGTTCTTC; cdr3_aa: CASSPVVAGEHNEQFF
v_call: TRBV4-3; j_call: TRBJ2-1; d_call: NA; clone_size: few; cdr3_nt: TGCGCCAGCAGCCAAGATAGGTGGGTCGAGCAGTTCTTC; cdr3_aa: CASSQDRWVEQFF
v_call: TRBV9; j_call: TRBJ2-1; d_call: TRBD2; clone_size: NA; cdr3_nt: TGTGCCAGCAGCGGATCAGCGGGAGTTCGTGGTGAGCAGTTCTTC; cdr3_aa: CASSGSAGVRGEQFF
v_call: TRBV20-1; j_call: TRBJ2-1; d_call: TRBD1; clone_size: few; cdr3_nt: TGCAGTGGGACAGGGGGGGGAGGGCTGGGGCAGTTCTTC; cdr3_aa: CSGTGGGGLGQFF
v_call: TRBV2; j_call: TRBJ2-2; d_call: NA; clone_size: few; cdr3_nt: TGTGCCAGCAGTGAAAGGCCCGCCGGGGAGCTGTTTTTT; cdr3_aa: CASSERPAGELFF
v_call: TRBV7-6; j_call: TRBJ2-3; d_call: NA; clone_size: NA; cdr3_nt: TGTGCCAGCAGCTTACGGATGGATACGCAGTATTTT; cdr3_aa: CASSLRMDTQYF
v_call: TRBV6-2/TRBV6-3; j_call: TRBJ2-7; d_call: NA; clone_size: NA; cdr3_nt: TGTGCCAGCAGTGCAGGACAGTCACCCCCCTACGAGCAGTACTTC; cdr3_aa: CASSAGQSPPYEQYF